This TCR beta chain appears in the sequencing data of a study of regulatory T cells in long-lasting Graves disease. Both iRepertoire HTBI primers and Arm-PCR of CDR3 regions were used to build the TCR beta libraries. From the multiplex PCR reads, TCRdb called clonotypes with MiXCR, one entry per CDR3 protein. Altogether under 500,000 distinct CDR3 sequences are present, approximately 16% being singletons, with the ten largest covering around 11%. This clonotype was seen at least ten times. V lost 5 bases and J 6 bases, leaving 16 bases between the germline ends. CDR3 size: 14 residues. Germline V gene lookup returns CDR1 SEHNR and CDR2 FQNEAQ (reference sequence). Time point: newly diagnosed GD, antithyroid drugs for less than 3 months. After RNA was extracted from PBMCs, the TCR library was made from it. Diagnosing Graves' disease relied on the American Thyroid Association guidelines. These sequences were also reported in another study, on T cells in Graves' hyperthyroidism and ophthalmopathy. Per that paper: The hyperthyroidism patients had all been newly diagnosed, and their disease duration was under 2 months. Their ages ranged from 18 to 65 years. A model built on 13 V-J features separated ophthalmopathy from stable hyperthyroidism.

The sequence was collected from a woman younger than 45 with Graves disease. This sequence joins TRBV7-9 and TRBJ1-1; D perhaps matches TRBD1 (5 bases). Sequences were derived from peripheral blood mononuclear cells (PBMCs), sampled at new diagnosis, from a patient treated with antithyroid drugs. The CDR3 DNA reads TGTGCCAGCAGCCCCTCTGGGGCGCGTCCTGAAGCTTTCTTT. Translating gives CASSPSGARPEAFF.